This T cell receptor (beta chain) was identified in a study of glioma-infiltrating T cells after dendritic cell vaccination. This CDR3 is 16 amino acids long. Germline CDR1 is MGHDK and CDR2 is SYGVNS. With 1 base clipped from V and 6 bases from J, the junction kept 6 bases outside the gene matches. Clones were sequenced by immunoSEQ multiplex PCR, and TCRdb holds only the in-frame ones, with some missing. The sample carries some 70,000 clones, 81% recorded once. The V call is TRBV25-1, the J call TRBJ1-4, with TRBD1 matching 9 bases. This sequence originates from a human donor with glioblastoma. Sample: blood, taken before dendritic cell vaccination. The CDR3 bases are TGTGCCAGCAGTGAATTCGGGGACAGGGACTATGAAAAACTGTTTTTT. As protein: CASSEFGDRDYEKLFF.